This record covers a single TCR beta chain. No antigen is known for it. A read error may explain this, as a much larger clone is one base away. TCRdb re-called the multiplex PCR reads through MiXCR, storing one row per CDR3 protein. The data show roughly 120,000 distinct CDR3 sequences, about 20% seen once. The sample is drawn from a study of breast tumors, draining lymph nodes, adjacent tissues. Study-level results: Tumor T cell lymph node origin was a supported hypothesis, not proven. Most tumor T cells seemingly derive from lymph node, then expand in tumor.

Breast cancer patients provided tissue from their axillary draining lymph nodes. The trim removed 1 base at V and 3 bases at J, leaving 6 bases unmatched. Germline CDR1 DFQATT, CDR2 SNEGSKA (reference sequence). The CDR3 consists of 15 residues. The sample comprised axillary lymph node tissue. The source is a female donor with breast cancer. Some clones in this sample may be carry-over from other donors' samples. This chain connects TRBV20-1 to TRBJ1-3; 7 bases line up with TRBD1. In DNA, the CDR3 is TGCAGTGCTAGAGGCCGGACAGGCGGTGGAAACACCATATATTTT. It codes for CSARGRTGGGNTIYF.